The T cell receptor beta chain described here comes from a study of vaccination and CD4 T cells after COVID-19. Overall study results and limits: Counts of SARS-CoV-2-reactive clonotypes had a median that went from roughly 21 to 40, a nonsignificant change.

With the Oncomine TCR Beta short-read assay, DNA from cultured CD4+ T cells was sequenced. TCRdb re-called the PCR reads with MiXCR, one entry per CDR3 protein. Among 7,500 to 10,000 distinct CDR3 sequences listed, about a fifth were seen once. The table lists this clonotype with a few counts. Its antigen remains unidentified. The treatment was: approximately nine-day PBMC culture with coronavirus spike peptide pools or control peptides (ViraFEST assay). IL-2 at 8.5 to 10 IU/ml and peptide pools at roughly 11 ug/ml were added to PBMCs cultured at about 2 million per well. The CDR3 consists of 15 residues. V lost 5 bases, J lost 0 bases, and 13 bases lay in between. Germline CDR1 SGHTA, CDR2 FQGTGA.

The sample here was CD4+ T cells from blood, cultured in vitro, taken after SARS-CoV-2 vaccination. This TCR derives from a human donor who had recovered from COVID-19. This sequence joins TRBV7-3 and TRBJ1-2, with D uncertain. CDR3 coding DNA: TGTGCCAGCAGCAAATCTGGGGAAGCTAACTATGGCTACACCTTC. It is translated as CASSKSGEANYGYTF. The full variable domain, rest sourced from reference TRBV7-3 and TRBJ1-2, is GAGVSQTPSNKVTEKGKYVELRCDPISGHTALYWYRQSLGQGPEFLIYFQGTGAADDSGLPNDRFFAVRPEGSVSTLKIQRTERGDSAVYLCASSKSGEANYGYTFGSGTRLTVV.